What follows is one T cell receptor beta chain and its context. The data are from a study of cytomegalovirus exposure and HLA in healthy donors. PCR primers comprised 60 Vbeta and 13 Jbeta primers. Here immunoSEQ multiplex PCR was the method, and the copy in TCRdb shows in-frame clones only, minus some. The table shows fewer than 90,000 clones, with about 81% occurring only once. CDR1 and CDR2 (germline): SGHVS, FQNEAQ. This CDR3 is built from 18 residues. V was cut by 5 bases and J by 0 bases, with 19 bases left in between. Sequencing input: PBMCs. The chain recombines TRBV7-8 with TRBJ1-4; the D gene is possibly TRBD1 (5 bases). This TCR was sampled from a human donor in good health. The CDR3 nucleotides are TGTGCCAGCAGCCCTGCCAGTCGGGGGACTGCAACTAATGAAAAACTGTTTTTT. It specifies CASSPASRGTATNEKLFF.